This TCR beta chain was recovered during a study of T cell responses to AZD1222 COVID-19 vaccine. General study results and limits: Most donors were white British, females outnumbered males, and clonal diversity was possibly underestimated. In all cases, repertoires were sampled only after the peak T cell response.

The table came from immunoSEQ multiplex PCR; TCRdb's copy has only in-frame clones and leaves some out. The profile covers around 80,000 clones, with approximately 90% appearing a single time and roughly 8% taken by the ten largest. Regarding this clone: Its antigen is as yet unknown.

The CDR3 is made up of 12 amino acids. From germline, CDR1 is SGHAT and CDR2 FQNNGV. Trimming removed 3 bases at V and 8 bases at J, with 7 bases between. This clonotype was obtained from an adult who received the AZD1222 COVID-19 vaccine. The V and J genes are TRBV11-2 and TRBJ2-2; the D is unclear. Sequenced here: peripheral blood, sampled 28 days after the second AZD1222 dose. CDR3 amino acids: CASSFPGGELFF. The CDR3 DNA reads as TGTGCCAGCAGCTTCCCCGGAGGGGAGCTGTTTTTT.